This T cell receptor (beta chain) was observed in a study of OX40 agonist ivuxolimab in advanced cancers. V lost 2 bases, J lost 6 bases, and 15 bases lay in between. Germline V gives CDR1 SGHRS, CDR2 YFSETQ. This CDR3 comprises 14 residues. Baseline was the first blood sampling point, followed by cycle 4 day 1 and cycle 7 day 1. Whole-study results and caveats: On average, CD8+ T cells showed a greater number of expanded clones than CD4+.

Sequencing was performed with immunoSEQ multiplex PCR; in TCRdb, only in-frame clones are kept and a portion is missing. This sample yields around 10,000 clones, of which approximately 78% are seen a single time; roughly a fifth belongs to the top ten. Only a few counts were recorded for this clone. Its antigen is not identified. V gene TRBV5-1 combines with J gene TRBJ2-7; no reliable D call. The sequencing here drew on CD4+ or CD8+ T cells sorted from blood, taken in a trial of the OX40 agonist ivuxolimab. The TCR sequence derives from an adult with an advanced solid tumor such as melanoma, head and neck, liver or kidney cancer. The DNA of the CDR3 is TGCGCCAGCAGCTTCTCGACTCCGCTCGGCGAGCAGTACTTC. This sequence encodes CASSFSTPLGEQYF.